Sequencing of this TCR beta chain was carried out in a study of blood T cell repertoires in COVID-19. Study as a whole: The United States, Italy and Spain supplied acute and convalescent COVID-19 samples. PBMCs, B-cell-depleted T cells, or T cells provided the cDNA or gDNA that made up the material.

V dropped 4 bases and J dropped 1; count of bases not matched to a gene: 11. The CDR3 is 17 residues long. Germline assignment: CDR1 MDHEN and CDR2 SYDVKM. Here immunoSEQ multiplex PCR was the method, and the copy in TCRdb shows in-frame clones only, minus some. The sample holds approximately 190,000 clones; around 80% are singletons and the top ten take around 15%. J is TRBJ1-1 and V is TRBV28; 8 nucleotides match TRBD1. Source material: peripheral blood. This TCR derives from a young man with active or convalescent COVID-19. Written as DNA, the CDR3 is TGTGCCAGCAGTTCGATTCACACCGGGACAGGGAACACTGAAGCTTTCTTT. Protein sequence: CASSSIHTGTGNTEAFF.